This TCR beta chain originates from a study of chemoradiotherapy in HPV16-positive cancers. Overall study context: Candidate HPV-specific T-cell clones and common TCR motifs came from functional assays in a couple of HPV16-positive patients.

Some clones are missing from TCRdb's copy, which holds only in-frame ones; the method was immunoSEQ multiplex PCR. The top ten hold about 10% of the sample, which has around 1,900 clones, approximately 87% seen once. With respect to this clone: Its target is unknown.

Study findings and constraints: Candidate HPV-specific clones and E7-related TCR motifs grew in tumor during treatment. In HPV16-positive patients, HPV-responsive T-cell expansion tracked better recurrence-free survival.

Repertoires were sampled repeatedly during chemoradiotherapy. The specimen comprised tumor tissue, sampled from a patient who underwent chemoradiotherapy. This TCR derives from a human donor with HPV-associated anogenital cancer.

This chain's CDR3 is CASSSPFLPPSTDTQYF. The DNA for the CDR3 is TGTGCCAGCAGCTCGCCCTTTCTCCCGCCTAGCACAGATACGCAGTATTTT. The rearrangement uses TRBV7-9 and TRBJ2-3, with unresolved D. The V and J ends lost 4 bases and 0 bases respectively, with 17 bases between them. The CDR3 length is 17 residues. CDR1 and CDR2 (germline): SEHNR, FQNEAQ (reference sequence).